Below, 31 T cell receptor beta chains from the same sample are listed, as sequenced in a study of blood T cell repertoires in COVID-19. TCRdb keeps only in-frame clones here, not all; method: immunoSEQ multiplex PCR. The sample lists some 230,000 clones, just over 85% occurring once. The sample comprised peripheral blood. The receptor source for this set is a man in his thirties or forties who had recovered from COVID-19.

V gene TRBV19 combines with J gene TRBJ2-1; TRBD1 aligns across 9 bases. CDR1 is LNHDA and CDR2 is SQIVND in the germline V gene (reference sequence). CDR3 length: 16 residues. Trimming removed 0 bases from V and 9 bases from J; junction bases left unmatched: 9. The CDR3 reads CASSIDKTGGTGEQFF. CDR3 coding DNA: TGTGCCAGTAGTATAGATAAGACAGGGGGGACGGGTGAGCAGTTCTTC.

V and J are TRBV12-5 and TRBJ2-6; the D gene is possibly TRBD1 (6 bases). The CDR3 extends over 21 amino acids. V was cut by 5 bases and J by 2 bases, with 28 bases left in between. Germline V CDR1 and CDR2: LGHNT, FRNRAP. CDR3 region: CASGPVALLRDKLAGANVLTF. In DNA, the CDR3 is TGTGCTAGTGGTCCTGTAGCCCTACTCCGGGACAAATTAGCTGGGGCCAACGTCCTGACTTTC.

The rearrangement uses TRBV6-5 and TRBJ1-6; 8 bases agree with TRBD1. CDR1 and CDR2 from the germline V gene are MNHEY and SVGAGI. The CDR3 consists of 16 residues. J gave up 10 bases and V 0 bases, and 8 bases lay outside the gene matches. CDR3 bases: TGTGCCAGCAGTTACTCTGGGACAGGCCCTCGCTCACCCCTCCACTTT. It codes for CASSYSGTGPRSPLHF.

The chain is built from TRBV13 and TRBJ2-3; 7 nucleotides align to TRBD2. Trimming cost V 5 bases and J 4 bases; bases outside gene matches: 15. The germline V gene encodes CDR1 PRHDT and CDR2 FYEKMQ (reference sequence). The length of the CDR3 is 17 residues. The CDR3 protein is CASSGESSGWGSDTQYF. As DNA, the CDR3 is TGTGCCAGCAGCGGAGAGAGTAGCGGGTGGGGGTCAGATACGCAGTATTTT.

CDR3 protein: CSASAILTRRSYNEQFF. DNA of the CDR3: TGCAGTGCTAGTGCTATCCTGACTCGGCGCTCCTACAATGAGCAGTTCTTC. The rearrangement uses TRBV20-1 and TRBJ2-1; the D is unclear. The V gene's germline CDR1 is DFQATT and CDR2 SNEGSKA (reference sequence). The CDR3 has 17 residues. V lost 3 bases to trimming and J lost 0 bases, with 18 bases between them.

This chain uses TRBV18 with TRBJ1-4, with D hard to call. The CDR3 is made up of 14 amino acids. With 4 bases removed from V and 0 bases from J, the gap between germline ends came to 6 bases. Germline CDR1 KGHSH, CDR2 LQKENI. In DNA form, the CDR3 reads TGTGCCAGCTCACGAGCTGCAACTAATGAAAAACTGTTTTTT. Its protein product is CASSRAATNEKLFF.

In nucleotides, the CDR3 is TGTGCCAGCTCACCAGGTCCGGGAGGGGTCGGCTACGAGCAGTACTTC. Its translation: CASSPGPGGVGYEQYF. The chain recombines TRBV18 with TRBJ2-7, with 8 bases matching TRBD2. V lost 2 bases to trimming and J lost 3 bases; unmatched junction nucleotides: 9. There are 16 residues in the CDR3. The germline gives CDR1 KGHSH, CDR2 LQKENI. The variable domain in full, with the rest retrieved from reference TRBV18 and TRBJ2-7, is NAGVMQNPRHLVRRRGQEARLRCSPMKGHSHVYWYRQLPEEGLKFMVYLQKENIIDESGMPKERFSAEFPKEGPSILRIQQVVRGDSAAYFCASSPGPGGVGYEQYFGPGTRLTVT.

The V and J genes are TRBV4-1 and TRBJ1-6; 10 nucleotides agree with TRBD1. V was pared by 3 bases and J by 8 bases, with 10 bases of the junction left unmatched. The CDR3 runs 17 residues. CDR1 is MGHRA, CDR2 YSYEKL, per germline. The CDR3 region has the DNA TGCGCCAGCAGCCACGGGACAGGGGTCCTCCGAGATTCACCCCTCCACTTT. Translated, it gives CASSHGTGVLRDSPLHF.

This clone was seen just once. CDR3 sequence: CASSTAGGRGTGELFF. In DNA form, the CDR3 reads TGCGCCAGCAGCACAGCGGGGGGGCGAGGCACCGGGGAGCTGTTTTTT. The chain joins TRBV5-1 to TRBJ2-2, with 10 bases fitting TRBD2. The germline V gene encodes CDR1 SGHRS and CDR2 YFSETQ. Germline trimming cut 4 bases from V and 4 bases from J; bases unmatched to any gene: 7. The CDR3 length is 16 residues.

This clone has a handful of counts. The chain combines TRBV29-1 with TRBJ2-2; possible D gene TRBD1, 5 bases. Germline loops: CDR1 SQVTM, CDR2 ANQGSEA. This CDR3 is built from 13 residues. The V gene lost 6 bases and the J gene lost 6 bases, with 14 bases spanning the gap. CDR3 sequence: CSVGITGAGELFF. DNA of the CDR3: TGCAGCGTAGGGATCACAGGAGCCGGGGAGCTGTTTTTT.

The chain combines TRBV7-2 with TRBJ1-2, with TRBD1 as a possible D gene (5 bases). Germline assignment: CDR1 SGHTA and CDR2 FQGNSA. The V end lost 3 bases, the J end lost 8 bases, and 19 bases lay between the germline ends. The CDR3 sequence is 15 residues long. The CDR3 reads CASSLGGDGELGYTF. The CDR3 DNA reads TGTGCCAGCAGCTTGGGCGGGGACGGAGAATTAGGCTACACCTTC.

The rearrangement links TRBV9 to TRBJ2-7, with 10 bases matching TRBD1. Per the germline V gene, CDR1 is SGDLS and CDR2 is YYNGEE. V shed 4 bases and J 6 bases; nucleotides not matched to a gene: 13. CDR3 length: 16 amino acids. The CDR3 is CASSPRQGARVIEQYF. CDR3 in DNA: TGTGCCAGCAGCCCGAGACAGGGGGCGCGGGTAATCGAGCAGTACTTC.

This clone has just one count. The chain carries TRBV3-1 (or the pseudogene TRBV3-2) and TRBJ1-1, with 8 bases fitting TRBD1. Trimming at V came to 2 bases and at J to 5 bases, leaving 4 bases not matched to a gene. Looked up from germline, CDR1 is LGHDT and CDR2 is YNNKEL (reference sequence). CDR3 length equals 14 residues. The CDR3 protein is CASSQSGGMTEAFF. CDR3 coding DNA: TGTGCCAGCAGCCAATCAGGGGGCATGACTGAAGCTTTCTTT.

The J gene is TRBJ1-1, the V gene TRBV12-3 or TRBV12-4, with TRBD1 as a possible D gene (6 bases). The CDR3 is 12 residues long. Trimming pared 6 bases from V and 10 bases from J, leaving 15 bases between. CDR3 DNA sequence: TGTGCCAGCAGCGTAACAGGGTCGATAGCTTTCTTT. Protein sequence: CASSVTGSIAFF.

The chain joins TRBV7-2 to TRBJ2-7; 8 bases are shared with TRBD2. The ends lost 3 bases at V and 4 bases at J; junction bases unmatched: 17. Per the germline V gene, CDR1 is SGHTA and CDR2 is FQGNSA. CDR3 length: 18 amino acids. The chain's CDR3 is CASSFGLRLSRGVYEQYF. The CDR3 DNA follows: TGTGCCAGCAGCTTTGGCTTAAGGTTGTCGCGGGGGGTTTACGAGCAGTACTTC. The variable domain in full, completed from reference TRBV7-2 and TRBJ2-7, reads GAGVSQSPSNKVTEKGKDVELRCDPISGHTALYWYRQSLGQGLEFLIYFQGNSAPDKSGLPSDRFSAERTGGSVSTLTIQRTQQEDSAVYLCASSFGLRLSRGVYEQYFGPGTRLTVT.

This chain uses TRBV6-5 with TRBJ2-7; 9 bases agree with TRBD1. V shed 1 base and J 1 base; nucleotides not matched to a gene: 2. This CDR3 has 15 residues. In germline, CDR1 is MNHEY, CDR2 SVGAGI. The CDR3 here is CASSYLGTGSYEQYF. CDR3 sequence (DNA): TGTGCCAGCAGTTACTTGGGGACAGGGTCCTACGAGCAGTACTTC.

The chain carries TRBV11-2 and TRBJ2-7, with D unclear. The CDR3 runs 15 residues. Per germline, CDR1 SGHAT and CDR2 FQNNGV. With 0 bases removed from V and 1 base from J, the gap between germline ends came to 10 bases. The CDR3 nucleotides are TGTGCCAGCAGCTTAGATCCCGCAGTATCCTACGAGCAGTACTTC. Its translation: CASSLDPAVSYEQYF.

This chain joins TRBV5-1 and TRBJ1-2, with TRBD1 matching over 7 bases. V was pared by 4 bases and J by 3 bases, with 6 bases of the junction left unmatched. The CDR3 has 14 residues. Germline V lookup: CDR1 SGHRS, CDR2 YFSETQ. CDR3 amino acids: CASSLGTVDYGYTF. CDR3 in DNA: TGCGCCAGCAGCCTCGGGACAGTAGACTATGGCTACACCTTC.

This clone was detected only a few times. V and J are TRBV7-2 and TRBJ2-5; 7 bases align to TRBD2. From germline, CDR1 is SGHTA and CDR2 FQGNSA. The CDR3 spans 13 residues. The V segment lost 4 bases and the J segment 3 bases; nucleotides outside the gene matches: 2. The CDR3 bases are TGTGCCAGCAGCTCGGGACTAAAAGAGACCCAGTACTTC. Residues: CASSSGLKETQYF.

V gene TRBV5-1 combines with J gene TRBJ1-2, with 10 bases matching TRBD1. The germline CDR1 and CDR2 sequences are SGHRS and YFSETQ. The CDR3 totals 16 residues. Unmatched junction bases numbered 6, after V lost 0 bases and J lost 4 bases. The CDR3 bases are TGCGCCAGCAGCTTGGCGGGACAGGGGACCTCCTATGGCTACACCTTC. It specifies CASSLAGQGTSYGYTF. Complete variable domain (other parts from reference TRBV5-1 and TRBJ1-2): KAGVTQTPRYLIKTRGQQVTLSCSPISGHRSVSWYQQTPGQGLQFLFEYFSETQRNKGNFPGRFSGRQFSNSRSEMNVSTLELGDSALYLCASSLAGQGTSYGYTFGSGTRLTVV.

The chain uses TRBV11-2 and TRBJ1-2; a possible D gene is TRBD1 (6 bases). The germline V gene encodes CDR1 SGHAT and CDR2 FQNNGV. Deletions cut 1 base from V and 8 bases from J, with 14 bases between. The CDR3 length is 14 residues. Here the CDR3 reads CASSLVGLQGGYTF. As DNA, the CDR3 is TGTGCCAGCAGCTTAGTTGGGCTCCAGGGGGGCTACACCTTC.

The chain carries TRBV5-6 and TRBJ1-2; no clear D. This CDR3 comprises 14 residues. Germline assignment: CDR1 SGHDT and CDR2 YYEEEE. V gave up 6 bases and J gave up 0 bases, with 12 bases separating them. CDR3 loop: CASIWGVSNYGYTF. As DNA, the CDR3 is TGTGCCAGCATCTGGGGAGTATCTAACTATGGCTACACCTTC.

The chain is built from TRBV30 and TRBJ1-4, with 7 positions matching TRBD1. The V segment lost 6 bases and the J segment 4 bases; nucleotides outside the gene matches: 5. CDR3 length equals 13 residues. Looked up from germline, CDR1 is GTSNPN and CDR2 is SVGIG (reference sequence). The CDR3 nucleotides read TGTGCCTGTACCGACAGGGATAATGAAAAACTGTTTTTT. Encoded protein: CACTDRDNEKLFF.

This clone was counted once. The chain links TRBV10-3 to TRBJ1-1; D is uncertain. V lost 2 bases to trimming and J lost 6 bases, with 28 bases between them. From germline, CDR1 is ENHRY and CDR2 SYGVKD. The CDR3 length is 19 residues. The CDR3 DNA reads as TGTGCCATCAGTGAGCCCCCTCGGGGTTGGGGAGGTATTGTGGCTGAAGCTTTCTTT. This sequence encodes CAISEPPRGWGGIVAEAFF.

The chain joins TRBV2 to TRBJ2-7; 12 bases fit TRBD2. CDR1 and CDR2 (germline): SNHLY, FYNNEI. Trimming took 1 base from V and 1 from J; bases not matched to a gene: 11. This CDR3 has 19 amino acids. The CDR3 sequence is CASSEEITTSGGRSYEQYF. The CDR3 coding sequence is TGTGCCAGCAGTGAAGAGATTACGACTAGCGGGGGACGTTCCTACGAGCAGTACTTC. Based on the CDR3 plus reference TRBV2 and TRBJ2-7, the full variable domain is EPEVTQTPSHQVTQMGQEVILRCVPISNHLYFYWYRQILGQKVEFLVSFYNNEISEKSEIFDDQFSVERPDGSNFTLKIRSTKLEDSAMYFCASSEEITTSGGRSYEQYFGPGTRLTVT.

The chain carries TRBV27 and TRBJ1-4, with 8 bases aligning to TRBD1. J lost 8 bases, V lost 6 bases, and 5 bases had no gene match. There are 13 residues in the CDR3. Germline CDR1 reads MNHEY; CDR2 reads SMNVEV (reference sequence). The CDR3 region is CASRGTGGEKLFF. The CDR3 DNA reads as TGTGCCAGCAGGGGGACAGGAGGAGAAAAACTGTTTTTT.

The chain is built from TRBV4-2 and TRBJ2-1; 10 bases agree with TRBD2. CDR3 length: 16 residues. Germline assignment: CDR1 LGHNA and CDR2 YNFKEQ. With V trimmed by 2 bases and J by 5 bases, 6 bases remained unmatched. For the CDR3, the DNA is TGTGCCAGCAGCCAAATGGCCAGCGGGGGGGACAATGAGCAGTTCTTC. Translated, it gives CASSQMASGGDNEQFF.

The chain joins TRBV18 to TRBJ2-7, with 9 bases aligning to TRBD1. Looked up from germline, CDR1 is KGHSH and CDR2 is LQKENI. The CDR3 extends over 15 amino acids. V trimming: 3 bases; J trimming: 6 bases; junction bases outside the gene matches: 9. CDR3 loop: CASSPPGQGGVEQYF. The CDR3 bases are TGTGCCAGCTCACCCCCGGGACAGGGCGGTGTCGAGCAGTACTTC.

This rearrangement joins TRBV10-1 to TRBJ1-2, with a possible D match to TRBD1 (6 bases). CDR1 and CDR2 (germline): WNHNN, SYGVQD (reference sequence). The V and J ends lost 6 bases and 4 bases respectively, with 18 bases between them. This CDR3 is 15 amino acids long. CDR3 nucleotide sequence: TGCGCCAGCAGAGGAAAACAGGGTAGCCTCTATGGCTACACCTTC. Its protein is CASRGKQGSLYGYTF.

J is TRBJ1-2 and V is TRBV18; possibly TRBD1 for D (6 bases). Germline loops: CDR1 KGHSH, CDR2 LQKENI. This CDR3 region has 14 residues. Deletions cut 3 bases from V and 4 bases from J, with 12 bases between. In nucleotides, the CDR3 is TGTGCCAGCTCACCGGGACACTCCCTCTATGGCTACACCTTC. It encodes CASSPGHSLYGYTF.

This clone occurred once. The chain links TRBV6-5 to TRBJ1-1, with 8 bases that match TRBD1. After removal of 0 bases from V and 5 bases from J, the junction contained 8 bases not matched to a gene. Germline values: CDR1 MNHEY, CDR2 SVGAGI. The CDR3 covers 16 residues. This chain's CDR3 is CASSYSGQGARTEAFF. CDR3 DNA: TGTGCCAGCAGTTACTCGGGGCAGGGGGCGCGTACTGAAGCTTTCTTT.